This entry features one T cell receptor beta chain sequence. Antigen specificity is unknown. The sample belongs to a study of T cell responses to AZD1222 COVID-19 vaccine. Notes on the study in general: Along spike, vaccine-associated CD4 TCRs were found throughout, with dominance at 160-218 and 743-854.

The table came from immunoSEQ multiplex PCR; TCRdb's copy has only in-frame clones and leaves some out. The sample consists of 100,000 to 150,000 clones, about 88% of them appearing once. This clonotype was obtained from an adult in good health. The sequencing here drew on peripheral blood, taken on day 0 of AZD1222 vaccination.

CDR3 coding DNA: TGTGCCAGCAGCCTCGGACTGGGGGGGGTCAATGAGCAGTTCTTC. Translating it yields CASSLGLGGVNEQFF. The rearrangement joins TRBV3-1 (or the pseudogene TRBV3-2) to TRBJ2-1; 7 bases map to TRBD2. Germline V lookup: CDR1 LGHDT, CDR2 YNNKEL (reference sequence). V dropped 4 bases and J dropped 6; count of bases not matched to a gene: 9. The CDR3 has 15 residues.